The sequence of this TCR beta chain was determined in a study of T cells in Graves' hyperthyroidism and ophthalmopathy. Regions amplified from RNA transcripts were the TCR beta CDR3 regions. Carried out on the TCR CDR3, a first-round RT-PCR used the HTBI primer set. TCRdb analysed the multiplex PCR reads with MiXCR anew, one entry per CDR3 protein. The table includes hundreds of thousands of distinct CDR3 sequences, less than 25% detected once. This CDR3 contains 14 residues. The V gene's germline CDR1 is DFQATT and CDR2 SNEGSKA (reference sequence). V gave up 0 bases and J gave up 5 bases, with 12 bases separating them.

The chain carries TRBV20-1 and TRBJ2-3; a weak D match, TRBD2 (5 bases). This TCR was sampled from a man under 40 with Graves' ophthalmopathy. Sequenced input: blood. The CDR3 spells CSARDSRRIDTQYF. The CDR3 DNA reads as TGCAGTGCTAGAGACAGTCGGAGGATAGATACGCAGTATTTT.